This T cell receptor beta chain was documented in a study of tissue T cells after allogeneic stem cell transplantation. This clone was counted only a few times. Its antigen is unidentified. Whole-study findings and limits: Only a limited share of tissue TCRs appeared in blood or spleen. Shared clones across patients were few; motif clustering revealed tissue-specific shared signatures.

V was pared by 3 bases and J by 1 base, with 6 bases between. This CDR3 region has 13 residues. Germline assignment: CDR1 MNHEY and CDR2 SVGAGI. Sequencing used immunoSEQ multiplex PCR; TCRdb keeps in-frame clones, though not all of them. This table has thousands of clones, 69% appearing once. Here the sequenced sample was duodenal tissue, taken at autopsy. This chain uses TRBV6-5 with TRBJ1-1; D remains ambiguous. This receptor was obtained from a female patient aged 18 to 50 with steroid-refractory graft-versus-host disease after an allogeneic stem cell transplant. Some T cells may be supplied by the graft donor. The DNA of the CDR3 is TGTGCCAGCAGTTATAGGCGGAACACTGAAGCTTTCTTT. It specifies CASSYRRNTEAFF.